This entry lists 8 T cell receptor beta chains sequenced from one sample in a study of cytomegalovirus exposure and HLA in healthy donors. The PCR was carried out with 60 Vbeta primers and 13 Jbeta primers. Assay: immunoSEQ multiplex PCR; the TCRdb copy retains only in-frame clones and omits some. Among 120,000 or so clones listed, less than 85% were seen once. The specimen sequenced was PBMCs. The origin of the receptors is a middle-aged man in good health and CMV-seropositive.

The rearrangement links TRBV27 to TRBJ2-7, with D perhaps matching TRBD1 (5 bases). Trimming took off 5 bases at V and 6 bases at J, with 11 bases between the two ends. The CDR3 sequence is 12 residues long. CDR1 is MNHEY, CDR2 SMNVEV, per germline (reference sequence). CDR3 sequence (DNA): TGTGCCAGCAGTCAGGGTATCGGCGAGCAGTACTTC. Translation: CASSQGIGEQYF.

This clone was picked up a small number of times. V and J are TRBV19 and TRBJ1-1, with 8 positions matching TRBD1. The germline CDR1 and CDR2 sequences are LNHDA and SQIVND (reference sequence). J gave up 1 base and V 6 bases, and 1 base lay outside the gene matches. The CDR3 consists of 13 residues. CDR3 nucleotides: TGTGCCAGTAGAGACAGGGGGAACACTGAAGCTTTCTTT. Translation: CASRDRGNTEAFF.

J is TRBJ1-1 and V is TRBV11-2; D ambiguous. CDR3 length equals 15 residues. V was trimmed by 5 bases and J by 1 base, leaving 14 bases between them. From germline, CDR1 is SGHAT and CDR2 FQNNGV. This CDR3 is CASSLPGPPNTEAFF. The DNA for the CDR3 is TGTGCCAGCAGCCTACCGGGTCCACCGAACACTGAAGCTTTCTTT.

The J gene is TRBJ2-7, the V gene TRBV6-5, with 8 bases matching TRBD2. This CDR3 comprises 16 residues. J gave up 2 bases and V 0 bases, and 6 bases lay outside the gene matches. The germline CDR1 and CDR2 sequences are MNHEY and SVGAGI. CDR3 sequence: CASSYSGLSGTYEQYF. The CDR3 region has the DNA TGTGCCAGCAGTTACTCGGGGCTTAGCGGGACCTACGAGCAGTACTTC.

The chain has TRBV2 and TRBJ2-3; 10 bases agree with TRBD2. Germline V gene data show CDR1 as SNHLY and CDR2 as FYNNEI. The V gene end was trimmed by 2 bases and the J gene end by 5 bases; junction bases not matched to a gene: 13. This CDR3 spans 18 amino acids. CDR3 in DNA: TGTGCCAGCAGTGAAAGGAGAATAGCGGGAGGCCAGGAAGATACGCAGTATTTT. Amino acid sequence: CASSERRIAGGQEDTQYF.

Only one count was recorded for this clone. This chain connects TRBV5-6 to TRBJ2-7, with TRBD1 matching 7 bases. The CDR3 covers 15 residues. V lost 4 bases and J lost 1; bases outside the gene matches: 8. Looked up from germline, CDR1 is SGHDT and CDR2 is YYEEEE. The CDR3 DNA sequence: TGTGCCAGCAGCCTCGGGCAGGGGGTTTCCTACGAGCAGTACTTC. This gives the protein CASSLGQGVSYEQYF.

The J gene is TRBJ2-2, the V gene TRBV5-4; 10 nucleotides align to TRBD2. The ends lost 0 bases at V and 5 bases at J; junction bases unmatched: 4. Germline V gives CDR1 SGHNT, CDR2 YYREEE (reference sequence). The CDR3 has 16 residues. This chain's CDR3 is CASSLGLAGATGELFF. The CDR3 DNA reads as TGTGCCAGCAGCTTGGGCCTAGCGGGAGCAACCGGGGAGCTGTTTTTT.

The rearrangement joins TRBV11-3 to TRBJ2-3; D is unclear. Germline CDR1 SGHNT, CDR2 YENEEA. The CDR3 sequence is 16 residues long. V was clipped by 1 base and J by 4 bases, with 15 bases between them. The CDR3 nucleotides read TGTGCCAGCAGCTTAGCACTGACAACTTCCCCAGATACGCAGTATTTT. Translating it yields CASSLALTTSPDTQYF. Using reference TRBV11-3 and TRBJ2-3 for the parts outside the CDR3, the full variable domain is EAGVVQSPRYKIIEKKQPVAFWCNPISGHNTLYWYLQNLGQGPELLIRYENEEAVDDSQLPKDRFSAERLKGVDSTLKIQPAELGDSAVYLCASSLALTTSPDTQYFGPGTRLTVL.